This TCR beta chain was identified during a study of shared clonotypes between healthy human individuals. The overall study: Each donor contributed plates that comprised three CD4 naive, three CD4 memory, two CD8 naive and one CD8 memory.

The germline gives CDR1 SGHTA, CDR2 FQGTGA. CDR3 length equals 15 residues. V was trimmed by 5 bases and J by 3 bases, leaving 17 bases between them. Remarks on this clone: Its antigen is as yet unknown.

Regarding the study as a whole: Some clonotypes were shared by all four sorted-subset donors, while others were not shared. The non-shared ones had lower generation probabilities than the shared ones.

Some clones are missing from TCRdb's copy, which holds only in-frame ones; the method was immunoSEQ multiplex PCR. The profile covers millions of clones, with around 94% appearing a single time and 0.13% to 0.15% taken by the ten largest. Sequences were obtained from naive CD4+ T cells sorted from blood. Subset indicated: CD45RA+ positively selected. The sequence came from a man aged 18 to 30 in good health. This chain connects TRBV7-3 to TRBJ2-7; D might be TRBD2 (7 bases). The CDR3 DNA reads as TGTGCCAGCAGCCCCGTAGGGGGGAGGGACTACGAGCAGTACTTC. This translates into CASSPVGGRDYEQYF.